The 23 T cell receptor beta chains below were found in one sample sequenced in a study of blood T cell repertoires in COVID-19. This table comes from immunoSEQ multiplex PCR, and its TCRdb copy is limited to in-frame clones, with some not included. The top ten clones hold around 7% of a sample with 200,000 to 300,000 clones, roughly 76% of them seen once. The sample taken for sequencing was peripheral blood. These receptors were collected from a woman of 80 years or more with COVID-19, enrolled during active disease.

This chain links TRBV30 with TRBJ2-5; 9 bases match TRBD1. Germline V CDR1 and CDR2: GTSNPN, SVGIG (reference sequence). V was clipped by 6 bases and J by 5 bases; unmatched bases: 10. CDR3 length: 14 residues. The CDR3 is CACTDRGRKETQYF. The CDR3 DNA sequence: TGTGCCTGCACGGACAGGGGACGAAAGGAGACCCAGTACTTC.

The genes are TRBV6-5 and TRBJ2-3; 8 nucleotides match TRBD2. Losses at the gene ends were 6 bases for V and 3 bases for J; bases not matched to a gene: 5. The CDR3 totals 14 residues. CDR1 is MNHEY and CDR2 is SVGAGI in the germline V gene. CDR3 sequence reads: CASRTGGPTDTQYF. As DNA, the CDR3 is TGTGCCAGCAGGACGGGAGGGCCTACAGATACGCAGTATTTT.

The chain has TRBV7-9 and TRBJ1-1; 9 bases are a match to TRBD1. The CDR3 contains 16 residues. The V gene end was trimmed by 5 bases and the J gene end by 3 bases; junction bases not matched to a gene: 10. Germline V gives CDR1 SEHNR, CDR2 FQNEAQ (reference sequence). The DNA of the CDR3 is TGTGCCAGCAGCCCAGGACAGGGGAAAGTACACACTGAAGCTTTCTTT. It is translated as CASSPGQGKVHTEAFF. Full variable domain (rest looked up from reference TRBV7-9 and TRBJ1-1): DTGVSQNPRHKITKRGQNVTFRCDPISEHNRLYWYRQTLGQGPEFLTYFQNEAQLEKSRLLSDRFSAERPKGSFSTLEIQRTEQGDSAMYLCASSPGQGKVHTEAFFGQGTRLTVV.

The chain recombines TRBV30 with TRBJ1-1; D gene uncertain. Looked up from germline, CDR1 is GTSNPN and CDR2 is SVGIG (reference sequence). There are 11 residues in the CDR3. Trimming removed 4 bases at V and 11 bases at J, with 14 bases between. CDR3 nucleotide sequence: TGTGCCTGGAAACGGGGATCAGGCGCTTTCTTT. It translates to CAWKRGSGAFF.

This rearrangement joins TRBV6-6 to TRBJ1-1, with D unclear. The germline CDR1 and CDR2 sequences are MNHNY and SVGAGI (reference sequence). The V end lost 2 bases, the J end lost 8 bases, and 12 bases lay between the germline ends. This CDR3 is 13 amino acids long. As DNA, the CDR3 is TGTGCCAGCAGTTACGGAATCGCAGGAGAAGCTTTCTTT. It translates to CASSYGIAGEAFF.

This sequence joins TRBV2 and TRBJ2-5; 15 bases agree with TRBD2. CDR3 length: 16 amino acids. J lost 2 bases, V lost 5 bases, and 3 bases had no gene match. CDR1 SNHLY and CDR2 FYNNEI come from the germline V gene. The CDR3 nucleotides read TGTGCCAGCAGTTACGGGACTAGCGGGAGGCAAGAGACCCAGTACTTC. Translating gives CASSYGTSGRQETQYF.

The V and J genes are TRBV9 and TRBJ2-3; D not resolved. The germline CDR1 and CDR2 sequences are SGDLS and YYNGEE. Trimming took off 0 bases at V and 4 bases at J, with 9 bases between the two ends. The CDR3 has 14 amino acids. The CDR3 sequence is CASSVAPTADTQYF. CDR3 bases: TGTGCCAGCAGCGTAGCCCCTACCGCAGATACGCAGTATTTT.

The V call is TRBV13, the J call TRBJ2-1, with D perhaps matching TRBD2 (5 bases). The CDR3 extends over 15 amino acids. The V and J ends lost 7 bases and 4 bases respectively, with 17 bases between them. Per germline, CDR1 PRHDT and CDR2 FYEKMQ (reference sequence). CDR3 bases: TGTGCCAGCACGAGGCGGGCCCTAAATTACAATGAGCAGTTCTTC. It specifies CASTRRALNYNEQFF.

The V and J genes are TRBV5-1 and TRBJ1-6; TRBD1 aligns across 9 bases. Germline V gene sequence: CDR1 SGHRS, CDR2 YFSETQ. This CDR3 has 14 amino acids. Germline trimming cut 2 bases from V and 9 bases from J; bases unmatched to any gene: 3. DNA for the CDR3: TGCGCCAGCAGCTTACAGGGGGCTTTTTCACCCCTCCACTTT. Residues: CASSLQGAFSPLHF.

The rearrangement joins TRBV15 to TRBJ1-4, with D uncertain. V lost 5 bases to trimming and J lost 8 bases, with 9 bases between them. CDR1 and CDR2 from the germline V gene are LNHNV and YYDKDF (reference sequence). CDR3 size: 12 residues. CDR3 bases: TGTGCCACCAGCTTGGTTCGGGAAAAACTGTTTTTT. This encodes CATSLVREKLFF.

The J gene is TRBJ1-1, the V gene TRBV7-2, with D unclear. The germline V gene has CDR1 SGHTA and CDR2 FQGNSA. Trimming cost V 2 bases and J 0 bases, with 4 bases left between them. The CDR3 spans 13 residues. This CDR3 is CASSLYMNTEAFF. DNA for the CDR3: TGTGCCAGCAGCTTATATATGAACACTGAAGCTTTCTTT.

V is TRBV4-3 and J is TRBJ2-6, with a possible D match to TRBD2 (6 bases). The CDR3 runs 17 residues. Looked up from germline, CDR1 is LGHNA and CDR2 is YSLEER. Trimming stripped 4 bases from V and 2 bases from J, with 15 bases between. The chain's CDR3 is CASSRAGRGAGANVLTF. The DNA for the CDR3 is TGCGCCAGCAGCCGGGCCGGGAGAGGGGCTGGGGCCAACGTCCTGACTTTC.

The chain is built from TRBV10-1 and TRBJ2-5; maybe TRBD2 (6 bases). The CDR3 spans 14 residues. Germline CDR1 is WNHNN and CDR2 is SYGVQD (reference sequence). V was clipped by 0 bases and J by 4 bases, with 9 bases between them. The CDR3 DNA reads as TGCGCCAGCAGTGAGTCAGTTAGCGGAGAGACCCAGTACTTC. This sequence encodes CASSESVSGETQYF.

This chain joins TRBV6-5 and TRBJ1-2; the D gene is possibly TRBD1 (6 bases). The CDR3 spans 16 residues. Germline V gives CDR1 MNHEY, CDR2 SVGAGI. Between the trimmed V and J ends, which lost 2 bases and 0 bases, there was a span of 13 bases. CDR3 in DNA: TGTGCCAGCAGTTACGGGTTTAACAGGGCTAACTATGGCTACACCTTC. It translates to CASSYGFNRANYGYTF.

The chain links TRBV19 to TRBJ1-1, with D possibly matching TRBD1 (5 bases). Trimming shortened V by 5 bases and J by 5 bases, and 15 bases separated the two germline ends. Per the germline V gene, CDR1 is LNHDA and CDR2 is SQIVND (reference sequence). The CDR3 contains 14 residues. The CDR3 bases are TGTGCCAGTAGTTCCATCCAGGGCCGGACTGAAGCTTTCTTT. It yields the protein CASSSIQGRTEAFF.

The chain recombines TRBV5-1 with TRBJ1-1, with D unclear. The germline V and J ends were trimmed by 4 bases and 7 bases, with 17 bases remaining between them. This CDR3 comprises 14 residues. Germline CDR1 reads SGHRS; CDR2 reads YFSETQ. The CDR3 loop is CASSLGSGNGEAFF. The CDR3 DNA is TGCGCCAGCAGCCTAGGGTCCGGGAATGGTGAAGCTTTCTTT.

J is TRBJ1-2 and V is TRBV4-3, with a weak D call TRBD1 (5 bases). This CDR3 is built from 16 residues. Germline V gene data show CDR1 as LGHNA and CDR2 as YSLEER. Trimming shortened V by 2 bases and J by 2 bases, and 15 bases separated the two germline ends. The CDR3 nucleotides are TGCGCCAGCAGCCAACAGACAGACAGACTGAACTATGGCTACACCTTC. Amino acids: CASSQQTDRLNYGYTF.

The J gene is TRBJ1-2, the V gene TRBV6-6; 7 positions agree with TRBD1. V gave up 2 bases and J gave up 2 bases; unmatched junction bases: 8. CDR1 is MNHNY and CDR2 is SVGAGI in the germline V gene (reference sequence). This CDR3 spans 16 amino acids. This chain's CDR3 is CASSYMEGASNYGYTF. As DNA, the CDR3 is TGTGCCAGCAGTTACATGGAGGGGGCGTCCAACTATGGCTACACCTTC.

The chain recombines TRBV7-3 with TRBJ1-3; TRBD1 matches at 7 bases. Germline loops: CDR1 SGHTA, CDR2 FQGTGA. The junction had 7 bases not matched to a gene; V was cut back by 6 bases and J by 2 bases. The CDR3 is 15 amino acids. Here the CDR3 reads CASSLTGSAGNTIYF. CDR3 nucleotides: TGTGCCAGCAGTTTGACAGGGTCCGCTGGAAACACCATATATTTT.

This chain links TRBV9 with TRBJ2-4; a possible D gene is TRBD1 (7 bases). V gave up 4 bases and J gave up 3 bases, with 14 bases separating them. The germline V gene encodes CDR1 SGDLS and CDR2 YYNGEE. The CDR3 loop spans 15 amino acids. Here the CDR3 reads CASSPRQGGKNIQYF. CDR3 in DNA: TGTGCCAGCAGCCCCCGACAGGGAGGCAAAAACATTCAGTACTTC.

The chain joins TRBV27 to TRBJ2-3; D is perhaps TRBD2 (6 bases). Trimming took off 4 bases at V and 3 bases at J, with 8 bases between the two ends. CDR3 length: 13 amino acids. Germline values: CDR1 MNHEY, CDR2 SMNVEV (reference sequence). The CDR3 sequence is CASSWAGTDTQYF. The CDR3 coding sequence is TGTGCCAGCAGTTGGGCGGGGACAGATACGCAGTATTTT.

The chain recombines TRBV19 with TRBJ2-3, with TRBD2 identical over 9 bases. V gave up 10 bases and J gave up 0 bases; unmatched junction bases: 8. This CDR3 is built from 15 residues. Per germline, CDR1 LNHDA and CDR2 SQIVND (reference sequence). The CDR3: CATRRAGGSTDTQYF. The CDR3, as DNA: TGTGCCACCCGGCGAGCGGGAGGTAGCACAGATACGCAGTATTTT.

V is TRBV5-1 and J is TRBJ2-5; 8 nucleotides align to TRBD1. The CDR3 sequence is 15 residues long. J was trimmed by 2 bases and V by 4 bases; bases with no gene match: 7. The germline gives CDR1 SGHRS, CDR2 YFSETQ. The CDR3, as DNA: TGCGCCAGCAGCGTGACAGGGGATGGGCAAGAGACCCAGTACTTC. Protein sequence: CASSVTGDGQETQYF. Full variable domain (outside the CDR3, taken from reference TRBV5-1 and TRBJ2-5): KAGVTQTPRYLIKTRGQQVTLSCSPISGHRSVSWYQQTPGQGLQFLFEYFSETQRNKGNFPGRFSGRQFSNSRSEMNVSTLELGDSALYLCASSVTGDGQETQYFGPGTRLLVL.